These T cell receptor beta chains were read from a single sample in a study of cytomegalovirus exposure and HLA in healthy donors. Sequencing used immunoSEQ multiplex PCR; TCRdb keeps in-frame clones, though not all of them. The sample holds 140,000 to 150,000 clones, around three quarters seen once. Sequenced: PBMCs. These receptors all come from a woman aged 40-49 years in good health and CMV-seropositive. Each CDR3 is given without its conserved first and last residue.

V	J	CDR3
TRBV4-2	TRBJ2-5	ASSQRASGGLETQY
TRBV7-2	TRBJ1-2	ASSLEANYGYT
TRBV10-3	TRBJ2-1	AIAAGGGNEQF
TRBV18	TRBJ2-2	ASSPRGQTGELF
TRBV2	TRBJ2-5	ASNEFPGVAETQY
TRBV2	TRBJ2-5	ASSADRGQETQY
TRBV4-1	TRBJ2-3	ASATGQGARDTQY
TRBV5-5	TRBJ2-3	ASSSRTSGDTQY
TRBV7-9	TRBJ1-1	ASSLGSDTEAF
TRBV6-1	TRBJ2-2	ASSPGMNTGELF
TRBV12-5	TRBJ1-1	ASGLDTGVAF
TRBV13	TRBJ2-7	ASSLGSWVSGGQISYEQY
TRBV5-4	TRBJ2-7	ASSPTLAGGPKNEQY
TRBV6-5	TRBJ2-5	AAGGLDARETQY
TRBV5-5	TRBJ2-5	ASSLSAVQETQY
TRBV9	TRBJ2-5	ASSAVAGGQETQY
TRBV7-3	TRBJ2-3	ASSLNPTNTDTQY
TRBV2	TRBJ1-6	ASSESAGLRSPLH
TRBV7-9	TRBJ2-3	ASSLEGVKTDTQY
TRBV25-1	TRBJ1-1	ASSEFSSPGTEAF
TRBV6-1	TRBJ2-1	ASSGRLAGGIGEQF
TRBV10-3	TRBJ1-3	AISESGQGAGNTIY
TRBV29-1	TRBJ2-4	SVVLMGTGENIQY
TRBV25-1	TRBJ2-5	ASRQPPGDETQY
TRBV5-6	TRBJ2-3	ASSYVGAWGQTTDTQY
TRBV6-1	TRBJ1-2	ASSAAGTVEGYT
TRBV7-2	TRBJ1-3	ASSLVTSSGNTIY
TRBV2	TRBJ2-7	ASSERGQGFYEQY
TRBV7-2	TRBJ2-7	ASSLKRGGAYEQY
TRBV5-1	TRBJ2-2	ASSPKTSGDFSRNTGELF
TRBV11-2	TRBJ2-7	ASSLASYSYEQY
TRBV6-5	TRBJ2-5	ASTALAGRETQY
TRBV19	TRBJ1-4	ASSIGGTNEKLF
TRBV18	TRBJ2-1	ASSPPTGGDYNEQF
TRBV19	TRBJ2-7	ASIEKGSGGSEQY
TRBV2	TRBJ2-5	ASSEAGLAGIQETQY
TRBV13	TRBJ2-1	ASSLGQRGLSYNEQF
TRBV30	TRBJ2-7	AWRRQGVYEQY
TRBV28	TRBJ1-1	ASRRAGNTEAF
TRBV19	TRBJ2-3	ASSMFQRVGDTQY
TRBV5-5	TRBJ2-7	ASFSSYEQY
TRBV27	TRBJ1-1	ASSSGTANTEAF
TRBV7-3	TRBJ2-2	ASSLTSTGELF
TRBV28	TRBJ2-3	ASSPTSPITDTQY
TRBV4-2	TRBJ2-1	ASSQDGDRYNEQF
TRBV27	TRBJ2-2	ASRGGASGGARTGELF
TRBV27	TRBJ2-4	ASSFQGLNIQY
TRBV6-5	TRBJ2-7	ASSGSTLGQSEQY
TRBV30	TRBJ2-7	AWAFYHEQY
TRBV6-1	TRBJ1-5	ASSEETGTNQPQH
TRBV5-1	TRBJ2-5	ASSSTGGLETQY
TRBV18	TRBJ1-2	ASSPPEGAVYGYT